This entry lists 16 T cell receptor beta chains sequenced from one sample in a study of blood T cells in healthy people across ages. A second about 6 to 12 cycle PCR used barcoded and J-beta primers. In TCRdb, the 5' RACE reads were re-called with MiXCR into one record per CDR3 protein. Found here are fewer than 750,000 distinct CDR3 sequences, roughly 43% of them singletons; the top ten hold around 25%. The sequenced sample consisted of blood. The source of these receptors is a man older than 75 in good health.

This clonotype was counted at least ten times. The V call is TRBV7-2, the J call TRBJ2-1; D unclear. The CDR3 sequence is 11 residues long. V was trimmed by 0 bases and J by 6 bases, leaving 0 bases between them. CDR1 and CDR2 from the germline V gene are SGHTA and FQGNSA. CDR3 nucleotide sequence: TGTGCCAGCAGCTTAGCCAATGAGCAGTTCTTC. Translating gives CASSLANEQFF. The complete variable domain, with remaining parts taken from reference TRBV7-2 and TRBJ2-1, reads GAGVSQSPSNKVTEKGKDVELRCDPISGHTALYWYRQSLGQGLEFLIYFQGNSAPDKSGLPSDRFSAERTGGSVSTLTIQRTQQEDSAVYLCASSLANEQFFGPGTRLTVL.

V and J are TRBV7-2 and TRBJ1-4; unclear D gene. The CDR3 is 14 amino acids. Trimming stripped 1 base from V and 7 bases from J, with 10 bases between. The germline V gene has CDR1 SGHTA and CDR2 FQGNSA. CDR3 in amino acids: CASSLGQASEKLFF. DNA of the CDR3: TGTGCCAGCAGCTTAGGTCAGGCCTCTGAAAAACTGTTTTTT.

This clonotype was detected a few times. This chain joins TRBV12-3 or TRBV12-4 and TRBJ1-1; D gene ambiguous. V was cut by 5 bases and J by 1 base, with 11 bases left in between. This CDR3 contains 14 residues. DNA for the CDR3: TGTGCCAGCAGTCCGAGATTGCGGAACACTGAAGCTTTCTTT. It encodes CASSPRLRNTEAFF.

V is TRBV10-3 and J is TRBJ1-1; a possible D gene is TRBD1 (6 bases). The CDR3 spans 14 residues. V was pared by 7 bases and J by 0 bases, with 12 bases between. Germline V gene data show CDR1 as ENHRY and CDR2 as SYGVKD. CDR3 protein: CAIIHRDMNTEAFF. For the CDR3, the DNA is TGTGCCATCATCCACAGGGACATGAACACTGAAGCTTTCTTT.

As for this clonotype: One end of the junction is discordant with germline, which a read error may explain. The V call is TRBV4-1, the J call TRBJ2-3; tentatively, D is TRBD2 (5 bases). The length of the CDR3 is 18 residues. Germline-derived CDR1 and CDR2 are MGHRA and YSYEKL. The chain's CDR3 is CTSSQDRGTTKVVNTQYF. CDR3 sequence (DNA): TGCACCAGCAGCCAAGATCGGGGTACCACGAAGGTGGTGAATACGCAGTATTTT.

This chain connects TRBV7-2 to TRBJ2-3; the match to TRBD1 covers 9 bases. Trimming cost V 1 base and J 6 bases; bases outside gene matches: 5. The germline gives CDR1 SGHTA, CDR2 FQGNSA. The CDR3 is 15 residues long. The CDR3 DNA sequence: TGTGCCAGCAGCTTAGTGACAGGGGGGATGGATACGCAGTATTTT. Translation gives CASSLVTGGMDTQYF.

The chain recombines TRBV7-2 with TRBJ2-3, with D possibly matching TRBD2 (6 bases). V lost 1 base and J lost 7, with 15 bases in between. Looked up from germline, CDR1 is SGHTA and CDR2 is FQGNSA. The CDR3 length is 15 residues. In nucleotides, the CDR3 is TGTGCCAGCAGCTTAGTAGGGACTCACGCTAATACGCAGTATTTT. Translated: CASSLVGTHANTQYF.

This chain uses TRBV12-3 or TRBV12-4 with TRBJ1-6; D remains ambiguous. V was cut by 7 bases and J by 0 bases, with 13 bases left in between. The CDR3 consists of 16 residues. The CDR3 DNA reads as TGTGCCAGCACCTACGGCGGAAGCTCCTATAATTCACCCCTCCACTTT. It yields the protein CASTYGGSSYNSPLHF.

This clonotype turned up a few times. CDR3 sequence (DNA): TGTGCCAGCAGCTTCGGGACAGGGGGCGGAAGGGATACGCAGTATTTT. Translation gives CASSFGTGGGRDTQYF. The chain recombines TRBV7-2 with TRBJ2-3; 12 nucleotides agree with TRBD1. In germline, CDR1 is SGHTA, CDR2 FQGNSA. This CDR3 region has 16 residues. The V and J ends lost 3 bases and 6 bases, in that order; junction bases with no gene match: 7.

The chain is built from TRBV24-1 and TRBJ1-2; a weak D match, TRBD1 (5 bases). V shed 6 bases and J shed 4 bases, with 11 bases lying between them. This CDR3 has 13 amino acids. The V gene's germline CDR1 is KGHDR and CDR2 SFDVKD. The CDR3 here is CATSSGRGYGYTF. The DNA for the CDR3 is TGTGCCACCAGTTCGGGGCGGGGCTATGGCTACACCTTC.

The chain recombines TRBV6-2 or TRBV6-3 with TRBJ2-2; 11 nucleotides agree with TRBD1. Germline V gene sequence: CDR1 MNHEY, CDR2 SVGEGT. The V and J ends lost 4 bases and 5 bases, in that order; junction bases with no gene match: 3. The CDR3 has 15 residues. The CDR3 region is CASSSGTGGTGELFF. In DNA form, the CDR3 reads TGTGCCAGCAGTTCCGGGACAGGGGGTACCGGGGAGCTGTTTTTT.

This clonotype was seen more than once but under ten times. The chain carries TRBV7-2 and TRBJ2-1; D is perhaps TRBD1 (6 bases). The V gene's germline CDR1 is SGHTA and CDR2 FQGNSA. V dropped 6 bases and J dropped 2 bases, with 14 bases sitting between them. The CDR3 has 15 residues. DNA for the CDR3: TGTGCCAGCAGTACGCACAGGGACCCCTACAATGAGCAGTTCTTC. This translates into CASSTHRDPYNEQFF.

The sample holds a few counts of this clonotype. This sequence joins TRBV20-1 and TRBJ2-7; D not resolved. The CDR3 has 14 amino acids. Per germline, CDR1 DFQATT and CDR2 SNEGSKA (reference sequence). V lost 4 bases and J lost 4, with 17 bases in between. CDR3 bases: TGCAGTGCTACTTCGACACAAAGCTTATACGAGCAGTACTTC. Residues: CSATSTQSLYEQYF.

V is TRBV28 and J is TRBJ2-3; 10 bases are a match to TRBD2. The CDR3 has 17 residues. V shed 5 bases, J shed 6 bases, and the junction held 14 bases outside the gene matches. Germline V gives CDR1 MDHEN, CDR2 SYDVKM. The CDR3 DNA reads TGTGCCAGCAGTGGAGATGCACTAGCGGGGCCACTGGATACGCAGTATTTT. This codes for CASSGDALAGPLDTQYF.

This clonotype was detected only a few times. The rearrangement joins TRBV2 to TRBJ2-1; D not certain. V lost 9 bases and J 0 bases, leaving 12 bases between the germline ends. Germline lookup yields CDR1 SNHLY and CDR2 FYNNEI. The CDR3 length is 14 residues. CDR3 DNA sequence: TGTGCCAGGGAACGGCACACCTCCTACAATGAGCAGTTCTTC. Protein product: CARERHTSYNEQFF.

The genes are TRBV7-2 and TRBJ2-3; the D is unclear. This CDR3 contains 12 residues. Deletions cut 5 bases from V and 7 bases from J, with 10 bases between. Germline V gene lookup returns CDR1 SGHTA and CDR2 FQGNSA. CDR3 region: CASSARLNTQYF. The CDR3, as DNA: TGTGCCAGCAGCGCAAGACTGAATACGCAGTATTTT.